Listed below are T cell receptor beta chains from one sample, sequenced in a study of cytomegalovirus exposure and HLA in healthy donors. TCRdb's copy holds only in-frame clones and misses some; the assay was immunoSEQ multiplex PCR. The table shows over 150,000 clones, with around 81% occurring only once. Specimen: PBMCs. These receptors were taken from a woman in her thirties or forties in good health and CMV-seropositive. Both conserved end residues are part of each CDR3. A D gene is named only where the DNA matches it firmly. Size is omitted from some rows. Given values are once, few, many or a class for expanded clones.

j_call,d_call,clone_size,v_call,cdr3_nt,cdr3_aa
TRBJ2-5,TRBD1,.,TRBV28,TGTGCCAGCAGTTTAACAGGGGGCCGGGGTCAGACCCAGTACTTC,CASSLTGGRGQTQYF
TRBJ2-7,TRBD2,.,TRBV2,TGTGCCAGCAGGAGGGACCTAGCGGAGGGATACGAGCAGTACTTC,CASRRDLAEGYEQYF
TRBJ2-1,TRBD2,once,TRBV4-1,TGCGCCAGCAGCCTGAGAGCGGGAGTATCGGATGAGCAGTTCTTC,CASSLRAGVSDEQFF
TRBJ2-2,.,.,TRBV19,TGTGCCAGTAGTTTCTCCCCTAGCGTCAACACCGGGGAGCTGTTTTTT,CASSFSPSVNTGELFF
TRBJ1-5,.,.,TRBV6-5,TGTGCCAGCAGTTCAACAGGGTGGGGCAATCAGCCCCAGCATTTT,CASSSTGWGNQPQHF
TRBJ2-1,TRBD2,.,TRBV30,TGTGCCTGGAGTTCTCTAGCGGGGTTGAATGAGCAGTTCTTC,CAWSSLAGLNEQFF
TRBJ2-3,TRBD2,.,TRBV5-1,TGCGCCAGCAGCTTAGCGGGAGTAAAAGATACGCAGTATTTT,CASSLAGVKDTQYF
TRBJ1-1,TRBD1,few,TRBV18,TGTGCCAGCTCACCGCGGGACAGCGGCCCTTTGAACACTGAAGCTTTCTTT,CASSPRDSGPLNTEAFF
TRBJ2-7,TRBD2,.,TRBV5-4,TGTGCCAGCAGCTTCGTGGGGGGAGGGCTCTCCTACGAGCAGTACTTC,CASSFVGGGLSYEQYF
TRBJ2-7,TRBD2,.,TRBV10-3,TGTGCCATCAGGGGGACTAGCGGGAGATCCTACGAGCAGTACTTC,CAIRGTSGRSYEQYF
TRBJ2-4,TRBD1,few,TRBV6-6,TGTGCCAGCAGTTCAACAGGGGGAAACATTCAGTACTTC,CASSSTGGNIQYF
TRBJ1-1,.,.,TRBV15,TGTGCCACCAGCAGAGACGGGGTAGGAGCTTTCTTT,CATSRDGVGAFF
TRBJ2-1,.,once,TRBV30,TGTGCCTTCCGGCGGCATAATGAGCAGTTCTTC,CAFRRHNEQFF
TRBJ2-1,.,.,TRBV7-9,TGTGCCAGCACCCTTGGGGCGGAGAACAATGAGCAGTTCTTC,CASTLGAENNEQFF
TRBJ1-3,.,few,TRBV10-2,TGCGCCAGCAGCTCAACAGGAGGAAACACCATATATTTT,CASSSTGGNTIYF
TRBJ1-5,.,.,TRBV30,TGTGCCTTCAATGTCGCATCCGTCGGGCCCCAGCATTTT,CAFNVASVGPQHF
TRBJ2-1,.,.,TRBV5-1,TGCGCCAGCAGCTTGGCCATCGGGGATGAGCAGTTCTTC,CASSLAIGDEQFF
TRBJ2-7,TRBD1,.,TRBV19,TGTGCCAGTAGTACCCACCGGGACAGGGGCGCGGGCGAGCAGTACTTC,CASSTHRDRGAGEQYF
TRBJ2-3,.,.,TRBV7-2,TGTGCCAGCAGCTTAGATCAAATAGCAGGGGCAGGTACGCAGTATTTT,CASSLDQIAGAGTQYF
TRBJ2-5,TRBD2,.,TRBV5-6,TGTGCCAGCAGCTTGACTAGCGGAGGCCAAGAGACCCAGTACTTC,CASSLTSGGQETQYF
TRBJ1-2,.,.,TRBV2,TGTGCCAGCACCTTCTACAGGGAGAGCTATGGCTACACCTTC,CASTFYRESYGYTF
TRBJ2-7,TRBD2,.,TRBV7-9,TGTGCCAGCAGCTGGGGGACTAGCGGAAGGACCTACGAGCAGTACTTC,CASSWGTSGRTYEQYF
TRBJ2-1,TRBD2,.,TRBV10-2,TGCGCCAGCAGGCTAGCGGGAGAGGTAAATGAGCAGTTCTTC,CASRLAGEVNEQFF
TRBJ1-1,.,.,TRBV2,TGTGCCAGCAGTCTGACCGGGAGGCACTCCATGAACACTGAAGCTTTCTTT,CASSLTGRHSMNTEAFF
TRBJ2-3,TRBD2,few,TRBV5-1,TGCGCCAGCAGCGTCGGACTAGCGGGAGTCGCAGATACGCAGTATTTT,CASSVGLAGVADTQYF
TRBJ1-2,.,.,TRBV28,TGTGCCAGCAGTGCATGGGCTTATGGCTACACCTTC,CASSAWAYGYTF
TRBJ2-1,.,few,TRBV5-6,TGTGCCAGCAGCTTCGGGGGTTACAATGAGCAGTTCTTC,CASSFGGYNEQFF
TRBJ1-3,.,.,TRBV6-1,TGTGCCAGCACTGTTTACTCTGGAAACACCATATATTTT,CASTVYSGNTIYF
TRBJ1-1,TRBD1,.,TRBV30,TGTGCCTGTAACCGGGACAGAAGCACTGAAGCTTTCTTT,CACNRDRSTEAFF
TRBJ1-4,TRBD1,few,TRBV18,TGTGCCAGCTCTACCAGCACAGGGGGCGGTGAAAAACTGTTTTTT,CASSTSTGGGEKLFF
TRBJ2-3,.,.,TRBV27,TGTGCCAGCAGAGCGTTGTTGGGTTGGGATACGCAGTATTTT,CASRALLGWDTQYF
TRBJ2-2,.,once,TRBV6-5,TGTGCCAGCAGTTACTCGAATCAGGGCACCGGGGAGCTGTTTTTT,CASSYSNQGTGELFF
TRBJ2-2,.,.,TRBV9,TGTGCCAGCAGCGCCGGGGACACCGGGGAGCTGTTTTTT,CASSAGDTGELFF
TRBJ1-3,.,.,TRBV7-2,TGTGCCAGCAGCTTTCGGGGGGCATCGGGAAACACCATATATTTT,CASSFRGASGNTIYF
TRBJ2-7,.,.,TRBV7-9,TGTGCCAGCACCAAGGGGGCGGGAATCTACGAGCAGTACTTC,CASTKGAGIYEQYF